This entry features one TCR beta chain sequence. Losses at the gene ends were 6 bases for V and 4 bases for J; bases not matched to a gene: 11. Germline V gene data show CDR1 as MNHNY and CDR2 as SVGAGI (reference sequence). CDR3 length: 15 amino acids. Authors' processing steps: Researchers report that nucleated cell counts were estimated from reference gene primer amplification. Sequenced by immunoSEQ multiplex PCR; TCRdb stores in-frame clones only, minus some. The V and J calls and the clone size are those of that table, but D and trimming were determined from the DNA. Of under 200,000 clones listed, 80% to 90% are singletons. The data are from a study of blood T cell repertoires in COVID-19. Study summary: Sites in the United States, Italy and Spain provided acute and convalescent COVID-19 samples.

The chain is built from TRBV6-6 and TRBJ2-7, with 8 bases aligning to TRBD1. The source material was peripheral blood. The source of this sequence is a man in his 60s with acute or convalescent COVID-19. For the CDR3, the DNA is TGTGCCAGCAGCCAACCGGACAGGGCAGAATACGAGCAGTACTTC. The encoded protein is CASSQPDRAEYEQYF.